The 5 T cell receptor beta chains in this list originate from one sample, sequenced in a study of cytomegalovirus exposure and HLA in healthy donors. The PCR contained 60 Vbeta and 13 Jbeta primers. Sequencing was performed with immunoSEQ multiplex PCR; in TCRdb, only in-frame clones are kept and a portion is missing. Of around 160,000 clones detected, over 70% appear once; the ten largest clones hold around 7%. The sample comprised PBMCs. The receptors were sampled from a woman aged 40-49 years in good health and CMV-seropositive.

This chain joins TRBV19 and TRBJ1-5; D call uncertain. Germline-derived CDR1 and CDR2 are LNHDA and SQIVND (reference sequence). The CDR3 contains 13 residues. V was trimmed by 5 bases and J by 8 bases, leaving 13 bases between them. The CDR3 reads CASSASGFEPQHF. For the CDR3, the DNA is TGTGCCAGTAGTGCCAGCGGGTTTGAGCCCCAGCATTTT.

The chain couples TRBV19 to TRBJ1-2, with 7 bases identical to TRBD1. Germline loops: CDR1 LNHDA, CDR2 SQIVND (reference sequence). Trimming took 3 bases from V and 6 from J; bases not matched to a gene: 10. The CDR3 length is 15 residues. In nucleotides, the CDR3 is TGTGCCAGTAGTATGGACCGGGACAGATTGAATGGCTACACCTTC. Translated, it gives CASSMDRDRLNGYTF.

J is TRBJ2-1 and V is TRBV14; no definite D call. Germline CDR1 reads SGHDN; CDR2 reads FVKESK. V lost 5 bases and J lost 12, with 17 bases in between. The CDR3 sequence is 13 residues long. In nucleotides, the CDR3 is TGTGCCAGCAGCGGCTACAGTGGTGTGGGGCAGTTCTTC. Translated: CASSGYSGVGQFF.

The gene calls are TRBV30 and TRBJ2-7; 7 bases match TRBD2. V dropped 0 bases and J dropped 6; count of bases not matched to a gene: 2. Germline loops: CDR1 GTSNPN, CDR2 SVGIG (reference sequence). The length of the CDR3 is 12 residues. The DNA of the CDR3 is TGTGCCTGGAGTGTGGGGGGGAGCGAGCAGTACTTC. This gives the protein CAWSVGGSEQYF.

This clone was detected once. V and J are TRBV4-2 and TRBJ2-5; maybe TRBD2 (6 bases). Trimming removed 0 bases from V and 2 bases from J, with 10 bases in between. The CDR3 is made up of 15 amino acids. CDR1 is LGHNA, CDR2 YNFKEQ, per germline. The CDR3 loop reads CASSQDRTKQETQYF. CDR3 bases: TGTGCCAGCAGCCAAGATCGGACTAAACAAGAGACCCAGTACTTC.